This TCR beta chain originates from a study of persistence of HIV-infected CD4 T cells. Study-wide findings and caveats: Antigen-responding cells were enriched for degenerate expanded CDR3beta sequences.

The immunoSEQ assay was version 4, run in survey mode. Sequencing used immunoSEQ multiplex PCR; TCRdb keeps in-frame clones, though not all of them. The sample includes tens of thousands of clones, 70% of them seen just once. Cells were stimulated with overlapping HIV-1 Gag 15-mer peptides. CD4+ T cells upregulating both CD40 ligand and CD69 were sorted as responding cells. PBMCs were depleted of CD8+ T cells before stimulation. Trimming removed 1 base at V and 0 bases at J, with 16 bases between. Germline V gives CDR1 MGHRA, CDR2 YSYEKL. The CDR3 consists of 18 residues. As for this clone: Antigen unknown.

Sample: CD4+ T cells sorted from PBMCs after roughly 20-hour stimulation, taken from a patient who received antiretroviral therapy. The receptor was derived from an adult man with HIV who was CMV-seropositive. The chain employs TRBV4-1 and TRBJ1-5; D is perhaps TRBD1 (5 bases). DNA for the CDR3: TGCGCCAGCAGCCAAGGTGGGGCGGGGGTCTATAGCAATCAGCCCCAGCATTTT. It encodes CASSQGGAGVYSNQPQHF.